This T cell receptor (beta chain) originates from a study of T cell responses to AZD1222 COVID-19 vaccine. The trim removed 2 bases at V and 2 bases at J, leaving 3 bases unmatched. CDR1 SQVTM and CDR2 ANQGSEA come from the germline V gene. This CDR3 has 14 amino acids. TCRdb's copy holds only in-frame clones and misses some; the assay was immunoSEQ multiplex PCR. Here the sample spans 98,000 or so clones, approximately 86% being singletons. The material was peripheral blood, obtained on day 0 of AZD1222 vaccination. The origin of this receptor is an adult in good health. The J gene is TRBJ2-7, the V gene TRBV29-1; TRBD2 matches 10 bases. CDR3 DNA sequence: TGCAGCGTTGAACAGCGGGGGGGAACCTACGAGCAGTACTTC. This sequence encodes CSVEQRGGTYEQYF.